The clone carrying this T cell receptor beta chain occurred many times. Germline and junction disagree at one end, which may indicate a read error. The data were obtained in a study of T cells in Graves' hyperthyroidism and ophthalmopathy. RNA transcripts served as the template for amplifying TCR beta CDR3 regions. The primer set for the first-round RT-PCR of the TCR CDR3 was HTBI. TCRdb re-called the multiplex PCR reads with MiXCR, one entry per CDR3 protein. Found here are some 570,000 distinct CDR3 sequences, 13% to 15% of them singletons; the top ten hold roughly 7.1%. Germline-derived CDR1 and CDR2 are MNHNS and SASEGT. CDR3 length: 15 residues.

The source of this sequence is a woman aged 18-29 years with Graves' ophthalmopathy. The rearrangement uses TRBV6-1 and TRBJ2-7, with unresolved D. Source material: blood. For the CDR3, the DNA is TGTGCCAGCAGCGAAGCCCCTCGCAGGACCTACGAGCAGTACTTC. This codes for CASSEAPRRTYEQYF.